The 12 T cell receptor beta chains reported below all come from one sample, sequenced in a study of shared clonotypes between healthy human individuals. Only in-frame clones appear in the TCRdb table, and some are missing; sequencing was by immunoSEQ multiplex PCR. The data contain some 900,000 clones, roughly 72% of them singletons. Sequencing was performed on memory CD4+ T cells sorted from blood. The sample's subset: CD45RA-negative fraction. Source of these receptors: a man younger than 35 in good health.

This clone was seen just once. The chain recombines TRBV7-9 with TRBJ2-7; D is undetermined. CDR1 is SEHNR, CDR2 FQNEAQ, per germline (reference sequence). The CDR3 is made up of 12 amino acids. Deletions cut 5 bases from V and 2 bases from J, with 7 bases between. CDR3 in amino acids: CASSPITYEQYF. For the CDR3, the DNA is TGTGCCAGCAGCCCTATTACCTACGAGCAGTACTTC.

This chain's CDR3 is CASRGLDRARAGNTIYF. In DNA form, the CDR3 reads TGTGCCAGCAGGGGGCTGGACAGGGCCCGAGCTGGAAACACCATATATTTT. This chain joins TRBV28 and TRBJ1-3; 8 positions agree with TRBD1. In germline, CDR1 is MDHEN, CDR2 SYDVKM. The ends lost 6 bases at V and 2 bases at J; junction bases unmatched: 12. This CDR3 has 17 residues.

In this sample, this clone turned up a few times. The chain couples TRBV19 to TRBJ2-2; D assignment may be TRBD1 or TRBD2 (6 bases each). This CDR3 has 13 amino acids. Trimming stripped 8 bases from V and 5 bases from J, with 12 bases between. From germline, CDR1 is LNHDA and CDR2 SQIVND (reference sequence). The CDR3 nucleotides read TGTGCCAGTTGGGGGGCGAGTACCGGGGAGCTGTTTTTT. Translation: CASWGASTGELFF.

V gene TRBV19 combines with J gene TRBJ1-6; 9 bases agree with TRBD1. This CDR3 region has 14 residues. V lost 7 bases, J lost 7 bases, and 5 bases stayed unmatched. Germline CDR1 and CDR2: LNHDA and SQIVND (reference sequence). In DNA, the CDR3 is TGTGCCAGTAAAGGACAGGGGCTCAATTCACCCCTCCACTTT. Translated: CASKGQGLNSPLHF.

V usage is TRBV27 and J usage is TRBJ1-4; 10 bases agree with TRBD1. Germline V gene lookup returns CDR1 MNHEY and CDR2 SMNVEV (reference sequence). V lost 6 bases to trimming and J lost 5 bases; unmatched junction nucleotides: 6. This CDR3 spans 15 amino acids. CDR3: CASRNPGQGNEKLFF. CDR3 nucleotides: TGTGCCAGCAGAAATCCGGGACAGGGGAATGAAAAACTGTTTTTT.

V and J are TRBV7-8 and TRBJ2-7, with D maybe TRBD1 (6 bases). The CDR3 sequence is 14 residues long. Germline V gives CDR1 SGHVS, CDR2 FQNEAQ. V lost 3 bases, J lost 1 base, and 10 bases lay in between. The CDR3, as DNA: TGTGCCAGCAGCTTGGGACACTCTTCCTACGAGCAGTACTTC. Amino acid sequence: CASSLGHSSYEQYF.

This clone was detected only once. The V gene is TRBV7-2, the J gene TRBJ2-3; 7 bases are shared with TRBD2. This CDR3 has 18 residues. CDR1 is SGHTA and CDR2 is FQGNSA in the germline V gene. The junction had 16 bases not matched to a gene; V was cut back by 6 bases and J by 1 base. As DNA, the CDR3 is TGTGCCAGCAGTACGGAAAGCGGGGCCCCACGCCGCACAGATACGCAGTATTTT. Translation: CASSTESGAPRRTDTQYF. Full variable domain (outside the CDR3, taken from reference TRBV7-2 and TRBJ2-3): GAGVSQSPSNKVTEKGKDVELRCDPISGHTALYWYRQSLGQGLEFLIYFQGNSAPDKSGLPSDRFSAERTGGSVSTLTIQRTQQEDSAVYLCASSTESGAPRRTDTQYFGPGTRLTVL.

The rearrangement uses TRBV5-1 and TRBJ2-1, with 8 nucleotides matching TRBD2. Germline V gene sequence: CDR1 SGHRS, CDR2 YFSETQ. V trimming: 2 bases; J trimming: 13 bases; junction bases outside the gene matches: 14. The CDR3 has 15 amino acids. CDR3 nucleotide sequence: TGCGCCAGCAGCTTTATAGGGGCTAGCGGGCTCGAACAGTTCTTC. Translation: CASSFIGASGLEQFF.

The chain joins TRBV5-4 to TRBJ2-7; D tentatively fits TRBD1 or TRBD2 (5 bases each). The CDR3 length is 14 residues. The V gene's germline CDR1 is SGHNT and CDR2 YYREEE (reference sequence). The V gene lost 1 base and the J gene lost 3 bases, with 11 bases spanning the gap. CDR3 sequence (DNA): TGTGCCAGCAGCTTGAAGGGACCGAACTACGAGCAGTACTTC. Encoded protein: CASSLKGPNYEQYF.

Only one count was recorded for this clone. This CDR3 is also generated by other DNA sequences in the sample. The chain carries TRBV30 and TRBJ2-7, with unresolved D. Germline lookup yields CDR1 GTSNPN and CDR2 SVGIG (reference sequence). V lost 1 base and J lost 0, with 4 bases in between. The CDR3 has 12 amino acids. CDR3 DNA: TGTGCCTGGAGTGGGCCCTCCTACGAGCAGTACTTC. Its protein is CAWSGPSYEQYF. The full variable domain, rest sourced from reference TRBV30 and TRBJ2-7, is SQTIHQWPATLVQPVGSPLSLECTVEGTSNPNLYWYRQAAGRGLQLLFYSVGIGQISSEVPQNLSASRPQDRQFILSSKKLLLSDSGFYLCAWSGPSYEQYFGPGTRLTVT.

The CDR3 region has the DNA TGTGCCAGCAGAAAAACCGCAGGGGAATATGGCTACACCTTC. It codes for CASRKTAGEYGYTF. The chain employs TRBV6-6 and TRBJ1-2; D may be TRBD1 (6 bases). The V end lost 6 bases, the J end lost 5 bases, and 16 bases lay between the germline ends. CDR1 MNHNY and CDR2 SVGAGI come from the germline V gene (reference sequence). The CDR3 runs to 14 residues.

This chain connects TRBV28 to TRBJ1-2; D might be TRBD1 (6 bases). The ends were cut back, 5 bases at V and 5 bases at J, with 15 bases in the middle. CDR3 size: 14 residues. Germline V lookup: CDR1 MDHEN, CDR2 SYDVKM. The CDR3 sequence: CASSPRQDPYGYTF. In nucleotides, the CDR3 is TGTGCCAGCAGTCCCAGACAGGATCCGTATGGCTACACCTTC.